The present T cell receptor beta chain was sequenced within a study of blood T cells in healthy people across ages. Alongside a J-beta primer mix, a sample-barcoded 5' primer served in a second PCR lasting about 7 to 11 cycles. From the 5' RACE reads, TCRdb called clonotypes with MiXCR, one entry per CDR3 protein. The sample has 600,000 to 900,000 distinct CDR3 sequences; around 24% are singletons. Germline CDR1 reads SQVTM; CDR2 reads ANQGSEA. This CDR3 has 14 residues. The ends were cut back, 0 bases at V and 1 base at J, with 9 bases in the middle. Separately, the same data were catalogued under a study of T cells of mothers and their children.

Sequencing was performed on blood. The chain joins TRBV29-1 to TRBJ2-5; D gene ambiguous. The sequence derives from a boy aged 5-17 years in good health. CDR3 nucleotide sequence: TGCAGCGTTGAAGATCGTGAAGGCCAAGAGACCCAGTACTTC. Its protein is CSVEDREGQETQYF.